This T cell receptor beta chain was documented in a study of blood T cell repertoires in COVID-19. This clone occurred once. Produced via immunoSEQ multiplex PCR; TCRdb's table is partial and in-frame only. Here the sample spans hundreds of thousands of clones, approximately 86% being singletons. The CDR3 extends over 14 amino acids. CDR1 is ENHRY, CDR2 SYGVKD, per germline. Trimming took off 5 bases at V and 5 bases at J, with 15 bases between the two ends. The chain has TRBV10-3 and TRBJ1-1, with D perhaps TRBD1 (5 bases). The TCR sequence derives from a woman aged 30 to 39 who had been exposed to COVID-19. Sequences were obtained from PBMCs or T cells enriched from blood (not recorded which). DNA for the CDR3: TGTGCCATCAGTCCGGGGGGAGGCAGGACTGAAGCTTTCTTT. Encoded protein: CAISPGGGRTEAFF.